These 15 T cell receptor beta chains were sequenced from one sample in a study of cytomegalovirus exposure and HLA in healthy donors. The PCR ran on 60 Vbeta and 13 Jbeta primers. Profiling relied on immunoSEQ multiplex PCR, and the TCRdb table lists in-frame clones only, not all of them. This table has about 150,000 clones, nearly 80% appearing once. The sample consisted of PBMCs. These receptors all come from a woman between 35 and 50 years old in good health and CMV-seronegative.

This chain uses TRBV4-1 with TRBJ2-5, with TRBD2 identical over 9 bases. Per germline, CDR1 MGHRA and CDR2 YSYEKL. J gave up 4 bases and V 0 bases, and 6 bases lay outside the gene matches. The CDR3 is 16 residues long. CDR3: CASSQDQRGALETQYF. CDR3 DNA: TGCGCCAGCAGCCAAGATCAGCGGGGGGCCCTAGAGACCCAGTACTTC.

The chain joins TRBV19 to TRBJ2-3; D perhaps matches TRBD1 (5 bases). Germline CDR1 is LNHDA and CDR2 is SQIVND (reference sequence). V gave up 1 base and J gave up 6 bases, with 11 bases separating them. CDR3 size: 14 residues. For the CDR3, the DNA is TGTGCCAGTAGTATAGCCAGGGTGTTGGATACGCAGTATTTT. Translating it yields CASSIARVLDTQYF.

The rearrangement uses TRBV9 and TRBJ2-1, with 8 bases lining up with TRBD2. This CDR3 has 15 amino acids. From germline, CDR1 is SGDLS and CDR2 YYNGEE. The junction had 6 bases not matched to a gene; V was cut back by 3 bases and J by 4 bases. This chain's CDR3 is CASSGVSGTYNEQFF. The DNA of the CDR3 is TGTGCCAGCAGCGGTGTTAGCGGGACTTACAATGAGCAGTTCTTC.

In this sample, this clone turned up once. V gene TRBV27 combines with J gene TRBJ1-5, with D perhaps matching TRBD1 (5 bases). The CDR3 consists of 15 residues. CDR1 MNHEY and CDR2 SMNVEV come from the germline V gene (reference sequence). V was trimmed by 1 base and J by 4 bases, leaving 11 bases between them. The CDR3 loop reads CASSLYRGWNQPQHF. The CDR3, as DNA: TGTGCCAGCAGTTTATATAGGGGCTGGAATCAGCCCCAGCATTTT.

CDR3 nucleotide sequence: TGTGCCAGCACCGAACGTGGGAGAGGCTACACCTTC. Amino acid sequence: CASTERGRGYTF. This rearrangement joins TRBV2 to TRBJ1-2; no firm D call. The CDR3 totals 12 residues. V lost 7 bases, J lost 8 bases, and 14 bases lay in between. The V gene's germline CDR1 is SNHLY and CDR2 FYNNEI.

The V call is TRBV5-4, the J call TRBJ2-1; 7 bases map to TRBD2. This CDR3 has 15 amino acids. Germline CDR1 reads SGHNT; CDR2 reads YYREEE (reference sequence). The V and J ends lost 1 base and 4 bases, in that order; junction bases with no gene match: 5. The CDR3 DNA reads TGTGCCAGCAGCTTGAGCCTAGCGGATTACAATGAGCAGTTCTTC. Translated: CASSLSLADYNEQFF.

The chain has TRBV6-6 and TRBJ2-7; 11 bases agree with TRBD2. This CDR3 spans 15 amino acids. With V trimmed by 7 bases and J by 6 bases, 11 bases remained unmatched. Germline lookup yields CDR1 MNHNY and CDR2 SVGAGI (reference sequence). The CDR3 DNA follows: TGTGCCAGCACTCGGGGTAGCGGGGGGGCGGCCGAGCAGTACTTC. Translated: CASTRGSGGAAEQYF.

The chain couples TRBV5-4 to TRBJ1-2; D may be TRBD1 (6 bases). The CDR3 consists of 13 residues. The germline V gene encodes CDR1 SGHNT and CDR2 YYREEE (reference sequence). V was trimmed by 4 bases and J by 4 bases, leaving 11 bases between them. CDR3: CASSLTGPYGYTF. The CDR3 DNA reads as TGTGCCAGCAGCCTGACAGGTCCCTATGGCTACACCTTC.

In this sample, this clone turned up a few times. The rearrangement joins TRBV7-2 to TRBJ2-3; 12 bases match TRBD2. This CDR3 is 19 amino acids long. Germline CDR1 is SGHTA and CDR2 is FQGNSA. The trim removed 5 bases at V and 1 base at J, leaving 13 bases unmatched. The CDR3 protein is CASSRVRSSGGGRTDTQYF. DNA of the CDR3: TGTGCCAGCAGCCGCGTGCGGTCTAGCGGGGGGGGCCGCACAGATACGCAGTATTTT.

The chain recombines TRBV30 with TRBJ2-5, with TRBD2 matching 14 bases. Trimming at V came to 0 bases and at J to 5 bases, leaving 8 bases not matched to a gene. CDR3 length: 17 amino acids. Germline assignment: CDR1 GTSNPN and CDR2 SVGIG (reference sequence). The CDR3 loop reads CAWSVWRTSGGWETQYF. As DNA, the CDR3 is TGTGCCTGGAGTGTATGGAGGACTAGCGGGGGGTGGGAGACCCAGTACTTC.

V and J are TRBV7-2 and TRBJ2-3; 11 bases fit TRBD2. This CDR3 is 17 amino acids long. CDR1 is SGHTA, CDR2 FQGNSA, per germline. Trimming at V came to 0 bases and at J to 6 bases, leaving 8 bases not matched to a gene. CDR3 region: CASSLASTSGGLDTQYF. The CDR3 nucleotides are TGTGCCAGCAGCTTAGCGAGTACTAGCGGGGGTTTGGATACGCAGTATTTT.

The gene calls are TRBV27 and TRBJ2-5; TRBD1 might be the D (6 bases). The J call could be wrong; TRBJ2-7 is a better fit for the DNA end. The germline CDR1 and CDR2 sequences are MNHEY and SMNVEV (reference sequence). CDR3 size: 14 residues. CDR3: CASSPLRGLNEQYF. In DNA form, the CDR3 reads TGTGCCAGCAGTCCCCTCAGGGGTCTGAACGAGCAGTACTTC.

This clone was observed a single time. The V gene is TRBV11-3, the J gene TRBJ2-6; 7 positions agree with TRBD1. The CDR3 totals 17 residues. V lost 4 bases and J lost 1; bases outside the gene matches: 7. Germline loops: CDR1 SGHNT, CDR2 YENEEA. Written as DNA, the CDR3 is TGTGCCAGCAGCTCAGGACAGGTGCCGTCTGGGGCCAACGTCCTGACTTTC. Its protein is CASSSGQVPSGANVLTF.

V and J are TRBV28 and TRBJ2-1; 10 nucleotides match TRBD2. The CDR3 is made up of 16 amino acids. Germline V gene sequence: CDR1 MDHEN, CDR2 SYDVKM. Germline trimming cut 2 bases from V and 6 bases from J; bases unmatched to any gene: 7. The CDR3 sequence: CASSLLRRTSGNEQFF. In DNA form, the CDR3 reads TGTGCCAGCAGTTTACTCCGGAGGACTAGCGGCAATGAGCAGTTCTTC.

The CDR3 loop is CSVTERGGLNEKLFF. CDR3 nucleotide sequence: TGCAGCGTCACCGAACGAGGGGGTCTCAATGAAAAACTGTTTTTT. The chain combines TRBV29-1 with TRBJ1-4, with D perhaps matching TRBD1 (6 bases). Germline V gives CDR1 SQVTM, CDR2 ANQGSEA. This CDR3 comprises 15 residues. The V and J ends lost 6 bases and 5 bases respectively, with 19 bases between them.